The sequence of this TCR beta chain was determined in a study of blood T cell repertoires in COVID-19 (dated by TCRdb to about 2020). About the investigation overall: The collaborator samples originated in the United States, Italy and Spain and spanned the acute and convalescent phases of COVID-19. The repertoires were made available in a free public database intended to serve as a resource for research on the immune response to SARS-CoV-2. A de-identified subject ID, COVID-19 status, age in years and sex were almost always included in the sample metadata. The samples were drawn from the first 160 participants of the ongoing ImmuneRACE study and from 1,254 subjects provided by 6 global collaborators. Where available, HLA class I and class II types were obtained from metadata supplied by the sample provider rather than from assay-based typing. The prospective study material was composed of cDNA or gDNA derived from T cells, B-cell-depleted T cells, or PBMCs. Deeply sampled blood TCRbeta repertoires from subjects exposed to, actively infected with, or recovered from COVID-19 were included in the dataset.

Paper-wide results and their limitations: The amount of clinical and demographic metadata varied by source and participant and was provided uncurated.

The V and J ends are trimmed by 3 bases and 0 bases, leaving 8 bases between them. CDR1 and CDR2, per the germline V gene (reference sequence), are GTSNPN and SVGIG. The CDR3 holds 13 amino acids from the cysteine to the phenylalanine. Solely the CDR3 DNA is kept, with 39 bases framed from the first base. Regarding this clone: Its antigen has not been determined. No per-base quality is available; no much larger clone lies one base away.

TCRbeta CDR3 regions were amplified from genomic DNA by means of the immunoSEQ Assay, a bias-controlled multiplex PCR. In the paper's pipeline: The number of nucleated cells in each sample was estimated by amplification of reference gene primers within the assay. To quantify the absolute abundance of each unique TCRbeta CDR3 rearrangement, sequence reads were collapsed and filtered. For each sample, productive Simpson clonality was calculated as the square root of Simpson's diversity index across productive rearrangements. Imported from immuneACCESS, the table was reduced by TCRdb to in-frame sequences with V and J called. These copies leave out some clones; in studies compared against another copy, an unresolved V gene accounts for under half, and the cause of the remainder is not known. V, J and clone size derive from that table, while D and trimming were established from the DNA sequence. The sample table contains roughly 460,000 clones; only one count was recorded for 85% to 90% of them. The biggest ten clones account for 0.65% to 1% of the sample.

One collaborating source in Seattle enrolled patients during active infection and followed them longitudinally through the course of disease. The collaborating institutions used their own protocols to collect whole blood in K2EDTA tubes. For TCRbeta analysis, collaborators shipped samples as frozen whole blood, isolated PBMCs, or DNA extracted from either of those sample types. The chain is encoded by TRBV30 joined to TRBJ1-1, with the D segment identity uncertain. Input material: peripheral blood. This receptor was obtained from a man in his late teens or twenties with COVID-19, enrolled during active disease. The CDR3 region: CAWSPGLNTEAFF. The DNA sequence is as follows: TGTGCCTGGAGCCCCGGGTTGAACACTGAAGCTTTCTTT.